The 18 T cell receptor beta chains presented below share a single source sample, sequenced in a study of blood T cell repertoires in COVID-19. The repertoire was sequenced with immunoSEQ multiplex PCR; TCRdb's copy has only in-frame clones and lacks some. The sample contains under 300,000 clones, approximately 79% of which appear only once. The sample comprised peripheral blood. All receptors come from an elderly woman with active or convalescent COVID-19.

The chain employs TRBV3-1 (or the pseudogene TRBV3-2) and TRBJ2-1; D gene unclear. The germline CDR1 and CDR2 sequences are LGHDT and YNNKEL (reference sequence). The V end was cut by 0 bases, the J end by 7 bases, with 7 bases between. CDR3 length: 13 residues. In nucleotides, the CDR3 is TGTGCCAGCAGCCAAGATCTGCGGAATGAGCAGTTCTTC. This translates into CASSQDLRNEQFF.

The V and J genes are TRBV5-1 and TRBJ2-1; TRBD2 matches 8 bases. The CDR3 totals 16 residues. V dropped 2 bases and J dropped 4; count of bases not matched to a gene: 8. Germline-derived CDR1 and CDR2 are SGHRS and YFSETQ. The CDR3 spells CASSLLTSGAYNEQFF. The DNA of the CDR3 is TGCGCCAGCAGCTTACTAACTAGCGGAGCATACAATGAGCAGTTCTTC.

This clone was seen once. The chain links TRBV9 to TRBJ2-7, with a tentative D call TRBD1 (5 bases). The V gene's germline CDR1 is SGDLS and CDR2 YYNGEE. The CDR3 consists of 15 residues. V shed 0 bases and J shed 6 bases, with 16 bases lying between them. The CDR3 region is CASSVGAGFFIEQYF. The CDR3 region has the DNA TGTGCCAGCAGCGTAGGGGCAGGGTTCTTTATCGAGCAGTACTTC.

The CDR3, as DNA: TGTGCCAGCAGGCCCCTGACAGGCGCAACTAATGAAAAACTGTTTTTT. It encodes CASRPLTGATNEKLFF. V usage is TRBV2 and J usage is TRBJ1-4; tentative D call: TRBD1 (6 bases). This CDR3 has 16 residues. Germline values: CDR1 SNHLY, CDR2 FYNNEI. V lost 6 bases to trimming and J lost 0 bases, with 14 bases between them.

In this sample, this clone turned up a few times. The J gene is TRBJ1-5, the V gene TRBV10-2, with a tentative D call TRBD1 (5 bases). This CDR3 has 13 amino acids. Germline V gene lookup returns CDR1 WSHSY and CDR2 SAAADI. V was trimmed by 5 bases and J by 3 bases, leaving 8 bases between them. The CDR3 bases are TGCGCCAGCAGTCCAGGGTACAATCAGCCCCAGCATTTT. Residues: CASSPGYNQPQHF.

This chain links TRBV5-1 with TRBJ1-6, with D hard to call. Germline values: CDR1 SGHRS, CDR2 YFSETQ. V was pared by 1 base and J by 14 bases, with 19 bases between. The CDR3 runs to 15 residues. DNA for the CDR3: TGCGCCAGCAGCTTGAGTGGAGCCTCCGTTTCGGCCCTCCACTTT. Translating gives CASSLSGASVSALHF. Together with reference TRBV5-1 and TRBJ1-6, the CDR3 gives the full variable domain: KAGVTQTPRYLIKTRGQQVTLSCSPISGHRSVSWYQQTPGQGLQFLFEYFSETQRNKGNFPGRFSGRQFSNSRSEMNVSTLELGDSALYLCASSLSGASVSALHFGNGTRLTVT.

The chain combines TRBV3-1 (or the pseudogene TRBV3-2) with TRBJ1-2; no clear D. Germline V lookup: CDR1 LGHDT, CDR2 YNNKEL (reference sequence). The V gene lost 1 base and the J gene lost 5 bases, with 11 bases spanning the gap. This CDR3 spans 14 amino acids. In DNA form, the CDR3 reads TGTGCCAGCAGCCAAGGGGGTACTAGGTATGGCTACACCTTC. Translated, it gives CASSQGGTRYGYTF.

Details on this clone: Additional DNA sequences in this sample encode the identical CDR3. The gene calls are TRBV19 and TRBJ2-2; 9 bases agree with TRBD2. CDR1 LNHDA and CDR2 SQIVND come from the germline V gene (reference sequence). After removal of 6 bases from V and 0 bases from J, the junction contained 2 bases not matched to a gene. The CDR3 consists of 15 residues. CDR3 protein: CASRLAGSNTGELFF. The CDR3 region has the DNA TGTGCCAGTAGACTAGCGGGTTCGAACACCGGGGAGCTGTTTTTT.

The gene calls are TRBV7-9 and TRBJ1-4; no reliable D call. Trimming stripped 3 bases from V and 7 bases from J, with 15 bases between. Germline V CDR1 and CDR2: SEHNR, FQNEAQ (reference sequence). There are 15 residues in the CDR3. CDR3 bases: TGTGCCAGCAGCTTGTTGGGTAGGGAGACTGAAAAACTGTTTTTT. Protein: CASSLLGRETEKLFF.

This chain links TRBV3-1 (or the pseudogene TRBV3-2) with TRBJ1-2, with D unresolved. Trimming left V 0 bases short and J 8 bases short, with 10 bases between. The CDR3 length is 13 residues. The germline V gene encodes CDR1 LGHDT and CDR2 YNNKEL (reference sequence). CDR3 coding DNA: TGTGCCAGCAGCCAAGACTCGCGGCTAGGCTACACCTTC. Its translation: CASSQDSRLGYTF.

The chain recombines TRBV6-5 with TRBJ2-5, with a possible D match to TRBD2 (5 bases). Germline lookup yields CDR1 MNHEY and CDR2 SVGAGI. The CDR3 is 11 residues long. CDR3 in DNA: TGTGCAACCGGGGAGCCAGAGACCCAGTACTTC. Its protein product is CATGEPETQYF.

The V call is TRBV5-6, the J call TRBJ2-3; 7 bases fit TRBD2. Germline V gene lookup returns CDR1 SGHDT and CDR2 YYEEEE. The CDR3 covers 15 residues. The trim removed 0 bases at V and 3 bases at J, leaving 4 bases unmatched. CDR3 in amino acids: CASSLDFGGTDTQYF. The DNA for the CDR3 is TGTGCCAGCAGCTTGGACTTCGGGGGGACAGATACGCAGTATTTT.

This clone was picked up a small number of times. The genes are TRBV19 and TRBJ1-6; no clear D gene. The CDR3 totals 14 residues. CDR1 and CDR2 from the germline V gene are LNHDA and SQIVND (reference sequence). Trimming removed 7 bases from V and 3 bases from J, with 10 bases in between. The CDR3 is CASTDGVYNSPLHF. The CDR3 coding sequence is TGTGCCAGTACGGACGGGGTCTATAATTCACCCCTCCACTTT.

J is TRBJ1-6 and V is TRBV5-1; no firm D call. Germline V gene data show CDR1 as SGHRS and CDR2 as YFSETQ. Trimming removed 4 bases from V and 8 bases from J, with 10 bases in between. This CDR3 is built from 13 residues. The CDR3 sequence: CASSRAFDSPLHF. The CDR3 nucleotides are TGCGCCAGCAGCCGAGCCTTTGATTCACCCCTCCACTTT.

This chain links TRBV20-1 with TRBJ1-6; the D is unclear. CDR3 length: 13 residues. Germline CDR1 and CDR2: DFQATT and SNEGSKA (reference sequence). The V gene lost 3 bases and the J gene lost 5 bases, with 8 bases spanning the gap. The CDR3, as DNA: TGCAGTGCTAGTGTTCAGGATAATTCACCCCTCCACTTT. Its translation is CSASVQDNSPLHF.

V and J are TRBV3-1 (or the pseudogene TRBV3-2) and TRBJ2-1, with 11 bases identical to TRBD2. The germline V gene has CDR1 LGHDT and CDR2 YNNKEL (reference sequence). The CDR3 sequence is 20 residues long. Unmatched junction bases numbered 14, after V lost 1 base and J lost 3 bases. The CDR3 here is CASSQGFGSSGGPGYNEQFF. The CDR3 DNA sequence: TGTGCCAGCAGCCAAGGGTTTGGATCTAGCGGGGGGCCGGGCTACAATGAGCAGTTCTTC.

The chain employs TRBV15 and TRBJ1-2; TRBD1 might be the D (6 bases). This CDR3 contains 12 residues. In germline, CDR1 is LNHNV, CDR2 YYDKDF (reference sequence). V was pared by 8 bases and J by 5 bases, with 12 bases between. Here the CDR3 DNA reads TGTGCCACCCAACAGGGCGGGTATGGCTACACCTTC. Translated, it gives CATQQGGYGYTF.

The chain has TRBV19 and TRBJ1-6; 8 nucleotides align to TRBD1. Germline values: CDR1 LNHDA, CDR2 SQIVND (reference sequence). V lost 4 bases, J lost 8 bases, and 7 bases stayed unmatched. This CDR3 contains 15 residues. The CDR3 reads CASSSYRGLDSPLHF. CDR3 bases: TGTGCCAGTAGTAGCTACAGGGGGTTGGATTCACCCCTCCACTTT.